One and the same sample provided the 4 T cell receptor beta chains below, sequenced in a study of control samples from healthy donors and cancer patients. Some clones are missing from TCRdb's copy, which holds only in-frame ones; the method was immunoSEQ multiplex PCR. This table holds tens of thousands of clones, 75% to 90% found once. The source material was blood. All receptors derive from a man between 45 and 60 years old in good health.

This clone has a handful of counts. The chain links TRBV19 to TRBJ2-3; 7 nucleotides agree with TRBD2. Germline V lookup: CDR1 LNHDA, CDR2 SQIVND (reference sequence). The J segment lost 4 bases and the V segment lost 3 bases, leaving 4 bases of the junction unmatched. The CDR3 is 14 residues long. CDR3 nucleotides: TGTGCCAGTAGTATTAGCGGGTATCCAGATACGCAGTATTTT. It encodes CASSISGYPDTQYF.

The chain carries TRBV5-6 and TRBJ1-2, with D unclear. Between the trimmed V and J ends, which lost 0 bases and 5 bases, there was a span of 11 bases. Germline CDR1 reads SGHDT; CDR2 reads YYEEEE. This CDR3 region has 14 residues. DNA for the CDR3: TGTGCCAGCAGCTTGGGTCGGGGTGGTTATGGCTACACCTTC. Translation gives CASSLGRGGYGYTF.

Comments on this clone: At the DNA level, this CDR3 is encoded by other sequences in the same sample as well. The chain uses TRBV18 and TRBJ1-5, with 7 bases identical to TRBD1. Unmatched junction bases numbered 3, after V lost 4 bases and J lost 3 bases. This CDR3 is 14 amino acids long. Germline assignment: CDR1 KGHSH and CDR2 LQKENI. The CDR3 spells CASSLDRVNQPQHF. The CDR3 region has the DNA TGTGCCAGCTCACTCGACAGGGTCAATCAGCCCCAGCATTTT.

V is TRBV2 and J is TRBJ1-2; 11 bases align to TRBD1. From germline, CDR1 is SNHLY and CDR2 FYNNEI. The junction had 4 bases not matched to a gene; V was cut back by 6 bases and J by 4 bases. This CDR3 has 14 amino acids. CDR3 sequence reads: CASRDRGQTYGYTF. The CDR3 DNA reads as TGTGCCAGCAGGGACAGGGGGCAGACCTATGGCTACACCTTC.